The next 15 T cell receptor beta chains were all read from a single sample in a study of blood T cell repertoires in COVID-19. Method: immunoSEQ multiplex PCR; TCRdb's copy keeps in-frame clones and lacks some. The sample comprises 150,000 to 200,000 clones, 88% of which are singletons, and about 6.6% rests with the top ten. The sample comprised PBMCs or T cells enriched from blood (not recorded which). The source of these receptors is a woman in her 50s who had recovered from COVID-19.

The CDR3 reads CASSLQRGGLNSYNEQFF. CDR3 nucleotide sequence: TGTGCCAGCAGCCTTCAGCGGGGGGGCCTCAATTCCTACAATGAGCAGTTCTTC. The chain couples TRBV14 to TRBJ2-1, with 10 bases that match TRBD2. Germline V gives CDR1 SGHDN, CDR2 FVKESK. The trim removed 4 bases at V and 1 base at J, leaving 10 bases unmatched. This CDR3 comprises 18 residues. The full variable domain, its missing parts supplied by reference TRBV14 and TRBJ2-1, is EAGVTQFPSHSVIEKGQTVTLRCDPISGHDNLYWYRRVMGKEIKFLLHFVKESKQDESGMPNNRFLAERTGGTYSTLKVQPAELEDSGVYFCASSLQRGGLNSYNEQFFGPGTRLTVL.

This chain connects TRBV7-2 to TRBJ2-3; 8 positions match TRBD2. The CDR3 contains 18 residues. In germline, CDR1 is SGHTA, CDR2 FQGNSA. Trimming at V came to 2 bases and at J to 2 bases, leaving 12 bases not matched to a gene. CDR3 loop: CASSLMVLSGGSTDTQYF. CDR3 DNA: TGTGCCAGCAGCTTAATGGTTCTGAGCGGGGGCTCCACAGATACGCAGTATTTT.

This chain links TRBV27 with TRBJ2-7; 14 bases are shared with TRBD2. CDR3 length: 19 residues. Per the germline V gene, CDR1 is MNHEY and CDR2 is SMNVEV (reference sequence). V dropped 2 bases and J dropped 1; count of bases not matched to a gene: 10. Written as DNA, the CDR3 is TGTGCCAGCAGTTTAGTCGGGACTAGCGGGGGATTCCGATCCTACGAGCAGTACTTC. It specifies CASSLVGTSGGFRSYEQYF.

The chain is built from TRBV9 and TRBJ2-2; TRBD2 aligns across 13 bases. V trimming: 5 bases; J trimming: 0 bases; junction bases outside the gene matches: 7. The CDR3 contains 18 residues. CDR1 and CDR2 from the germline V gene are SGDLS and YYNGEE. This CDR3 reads CASSGGTSGVANTGELFF. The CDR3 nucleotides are TGTGCCAGCAGTGGCGGGACTAGCGGGGTCGCGAACACCGGGGAGCTGTTTTTT. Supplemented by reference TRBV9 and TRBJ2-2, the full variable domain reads DSGVTQTPKHLITATGQRVTLRCSPRSGDLSVYWYQQSLDQGLQFLIQYYNGEERAKGNILERFSAQQFPDLHSELNLSSLELGDSALYFCASSGGTSGVANTGELFFGEGSRLTVL.

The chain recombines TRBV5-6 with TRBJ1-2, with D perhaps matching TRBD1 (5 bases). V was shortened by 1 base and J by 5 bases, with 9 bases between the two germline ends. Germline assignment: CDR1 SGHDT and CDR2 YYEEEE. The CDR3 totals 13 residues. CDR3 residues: CASSLKTAYGYTF. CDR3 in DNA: TGTGCCAGCAGCTTGAAGACAGCATATGGCTACACCTTC.

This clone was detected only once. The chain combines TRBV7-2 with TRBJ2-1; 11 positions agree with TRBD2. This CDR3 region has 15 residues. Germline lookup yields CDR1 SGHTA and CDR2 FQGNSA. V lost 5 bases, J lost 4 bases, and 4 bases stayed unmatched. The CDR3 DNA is TGTGCCAGCAGCATCGGACTAGCGGGTTACAATGAGCAGTTCTTC. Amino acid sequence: CASSIGLAGYNEQFF.

The CDR3 loop reads CASKMAGLNEQFF. The CDR3 region has the DNA TGCGCCAGCAAAATGGCTGGCCTCAATGAGCAGTTCTTC. The chain combines TRBV10-2 with TRBJ2-1; unclear D gene. Per the germline V gene, CDR1 is WSHSY and CDR2 is SAAADI. The V gene lost 7 bases and the J gene lost 6 bases, with 13 bases spanning the gap. The CDR3 contains 13 residues.

The CDR3 is CATQRQGPYEQYF. In DNA form, the CDR3 reads TGTGCCACCCAAAGGCAGGGGCCCTACGAGCAGTACTTC. The chain recombines TRBV27 with TRBJ2-7, with a possible D match to TRBD1 (6 bases). The CDR3 has 13 amino acids. Germline V gives CDR1 MNHEY, CDR2 SMNVEV (reference sequence). The ends were cut back, 10 bases at V and 2 bases at J, with 15 bases in the middle.

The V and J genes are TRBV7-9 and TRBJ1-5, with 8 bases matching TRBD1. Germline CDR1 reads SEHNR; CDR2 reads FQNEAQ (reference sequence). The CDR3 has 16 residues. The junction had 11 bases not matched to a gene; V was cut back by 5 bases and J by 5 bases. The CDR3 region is CASSPDRAEGYQPQHF. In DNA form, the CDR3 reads TGTGCCAGCAGCCCGGACAGGGCCGAGGGGTATCAGCCCCAGCATTTT.

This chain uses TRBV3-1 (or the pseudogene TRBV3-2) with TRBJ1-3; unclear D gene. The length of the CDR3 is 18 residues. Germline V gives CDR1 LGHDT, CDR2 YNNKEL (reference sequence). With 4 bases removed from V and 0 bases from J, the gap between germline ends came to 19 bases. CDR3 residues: CASSPGGRALSSGNTIYF. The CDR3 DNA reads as TGTGCCAGCAGCCCCGGCGGCAGAGCTCTTTCCTCTGGAAACACCATATATTTT.

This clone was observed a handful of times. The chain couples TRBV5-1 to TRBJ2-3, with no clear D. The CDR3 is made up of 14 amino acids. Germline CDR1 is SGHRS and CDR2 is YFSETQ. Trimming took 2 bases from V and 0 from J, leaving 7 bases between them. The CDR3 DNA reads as TGCGCCAGCAGCTTAATCCCTAGCACAGATACGCAGTATTTT. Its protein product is CASSLIPSTDTQYF.

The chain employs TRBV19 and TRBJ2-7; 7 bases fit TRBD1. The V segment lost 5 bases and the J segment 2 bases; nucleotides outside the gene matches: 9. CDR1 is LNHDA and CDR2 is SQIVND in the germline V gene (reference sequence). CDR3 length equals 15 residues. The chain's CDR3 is CASSRPGTATYEQYF. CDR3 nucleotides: TGTGCCAGTAGTCGTCCCGGGACAGCGACCTACGAGCAGTACTTC. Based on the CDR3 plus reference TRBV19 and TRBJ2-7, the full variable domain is DGGITQSPKYLFRKEGQNVTLSCEQNLNHDAMYWYRQDPGQGLRLIYYSQIVNDFQKGDIAEGYSVSREKKESFPLTVTSAQKNPTAFYLCASSRPGTATYEQYFGPGTRLTVT.

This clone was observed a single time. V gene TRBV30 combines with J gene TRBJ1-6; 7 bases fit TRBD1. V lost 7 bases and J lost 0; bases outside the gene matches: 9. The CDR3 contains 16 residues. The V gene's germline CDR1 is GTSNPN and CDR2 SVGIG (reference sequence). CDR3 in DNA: TGTGCCTATCGGGACAGAGGCAGCTCCTATAATTCACCCCTCCACTTT. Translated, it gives CAYRDRGSSYNSPLHF.

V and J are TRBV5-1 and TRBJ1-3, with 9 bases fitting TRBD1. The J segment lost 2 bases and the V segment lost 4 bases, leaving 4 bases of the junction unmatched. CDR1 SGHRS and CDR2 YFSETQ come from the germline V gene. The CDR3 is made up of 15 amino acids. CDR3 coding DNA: TGCGCCAGCAGCCGCGGGACAGGGACTGGAAACACCATATATTTT. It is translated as CASSRGTGTGNTIYF. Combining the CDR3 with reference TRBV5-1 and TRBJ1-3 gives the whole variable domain KAGVTQTPRYLIKTRGQQVTLSCSPISGHRSVSWYQQTPGQGLQFLFEYFSETQRNKGNFPGRFSGRQFSNSRSEMNVSTLELGDSALYLCASSRGTGTGNTIYFGEGSWLTVV.

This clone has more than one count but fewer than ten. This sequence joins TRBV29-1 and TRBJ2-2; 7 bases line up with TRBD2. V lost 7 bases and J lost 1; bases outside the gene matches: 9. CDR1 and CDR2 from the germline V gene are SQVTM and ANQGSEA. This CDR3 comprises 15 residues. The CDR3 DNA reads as TGCAGCGCCTCTAACGTAGCGGGGAACACCGGGGAGCTGTTTTTT. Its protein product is CSASNVAGNTGELFF.